This T cell receptor (beta chain) was sequenced during a study of shared clonotypes between healthy human individuals. TCRdb's copy holds only in-frame clones and misses some; the assay was immunoSEQ multiplex PCR. Of a few million clones in the sample, roughly 92% were seen once. Trimming left V 2 bases short and J 4 bases short, with 9 bases between. Per germline, CDR1 GTSNPN and CDR2 SVGIG (reference sequence). This CDR3 has 13 amino acids. The chain links TRBV30 to TRBJ1-5; possible D gene TRBD1, 5 bases. The TCR comes from a man between 18 and 35 years old in good health. Source material: naive CD4+ T cells sorted from blood. Subset: CD45RA+ positively selected. The CDR3 DNA follows: TGTGCCTGGAGTCTCAGGGAGAATCAGCCCCAGCATTTT. Residues: CAWSLRENQPQHF. The full variable domain, rest sourced from reference TRBV30 and TRBJ1-5, is SQTIHQWPATLVQPVGSPLSLECTVEGTSNPNLYWYRQAAGRGLQLLFYSVGIGQISSEVPQNLSASRPQDRQFILSSKKLLLSDSGFYLCAWSLRENQPQHFGDGTRLSIL.